This record covers a single TCR beta chain. Germline CDR1 is ENHRY and CDR2 is SYGVKD. This CDR3 contains 12 residues. The V and J ends lost 8 bases and 5 bases respectively, with 11 bases between them. The entry originates in a study of CD8 T cells in Susac syndrome. RNA in amounts of roughly 0.45 to 1 ug was reverse transcribed with random hexamers. In TCRdb, the immunoSEQ multiplex PCR reads were re-called with MiXCR into one record per CDR3 protein. The sample has some 200,000 distinct CDR3 sequences; more than 90% are singletons. Those who served as multiple sclerosis controls were treatment-naive patients with stable or active relapsing-remitting disease.

This clonotype originated in a human donor with multiple sclerosis. This chain uses TRBV10-3 with TRBJ2-3; D ambiguous. Sequencing input: CD4+ T cells from PBMCs. CDR3 amino acids: CAIAAWLDTQYF. Here the CDR3 DNA reads TGTGCCATCGCCGCGTGGCTAGATACGCAGTATTTT.